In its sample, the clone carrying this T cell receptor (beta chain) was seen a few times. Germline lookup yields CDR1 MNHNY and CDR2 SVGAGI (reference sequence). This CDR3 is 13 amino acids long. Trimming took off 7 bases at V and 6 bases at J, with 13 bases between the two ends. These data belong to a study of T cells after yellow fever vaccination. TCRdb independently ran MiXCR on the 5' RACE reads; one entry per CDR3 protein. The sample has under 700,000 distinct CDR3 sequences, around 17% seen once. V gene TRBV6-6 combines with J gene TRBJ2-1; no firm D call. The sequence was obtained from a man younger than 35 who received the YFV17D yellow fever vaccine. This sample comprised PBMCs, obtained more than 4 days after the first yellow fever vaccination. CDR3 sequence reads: CASTPRGFNEQFF. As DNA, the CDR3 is TGTGCCAGCACCCCCCGCGGTTTCAATGAGCAGTTCTTC.